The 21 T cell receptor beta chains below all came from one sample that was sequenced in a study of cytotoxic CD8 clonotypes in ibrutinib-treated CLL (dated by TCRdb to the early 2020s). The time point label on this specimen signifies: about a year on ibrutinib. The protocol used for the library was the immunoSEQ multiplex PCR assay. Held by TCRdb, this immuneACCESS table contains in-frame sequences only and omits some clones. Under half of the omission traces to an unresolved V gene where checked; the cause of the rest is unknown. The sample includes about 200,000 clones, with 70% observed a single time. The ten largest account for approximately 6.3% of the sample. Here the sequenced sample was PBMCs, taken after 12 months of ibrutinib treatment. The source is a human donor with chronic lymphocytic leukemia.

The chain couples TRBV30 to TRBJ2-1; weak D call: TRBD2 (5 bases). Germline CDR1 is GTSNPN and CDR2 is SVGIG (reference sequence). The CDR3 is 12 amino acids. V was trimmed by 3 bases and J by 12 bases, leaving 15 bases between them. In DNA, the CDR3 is TGTGCCTGGAGACTAGACCCAGGCGGGCAGTTCTTC. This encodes CAWRLDPGGQFF.

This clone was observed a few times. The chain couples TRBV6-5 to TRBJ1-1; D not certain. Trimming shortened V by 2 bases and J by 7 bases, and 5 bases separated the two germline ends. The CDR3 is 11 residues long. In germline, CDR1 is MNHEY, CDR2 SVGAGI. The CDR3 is CASSYGSEAFF. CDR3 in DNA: TGTGCCAGCAGTTACGGGAGTGAAGCTTTCTTT.

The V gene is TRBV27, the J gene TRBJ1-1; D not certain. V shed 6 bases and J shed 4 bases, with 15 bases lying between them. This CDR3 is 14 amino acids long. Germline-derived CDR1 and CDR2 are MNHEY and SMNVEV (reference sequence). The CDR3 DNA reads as TGTGCCAGCAGGAGGTTTGGGTCTGGCACTGAAGCTTTCTTT. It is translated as CASRRFGSGTEAFF.

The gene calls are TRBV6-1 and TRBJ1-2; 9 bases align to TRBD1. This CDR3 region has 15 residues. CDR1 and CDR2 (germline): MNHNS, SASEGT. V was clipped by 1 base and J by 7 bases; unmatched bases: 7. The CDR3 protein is CASSEVTGGASGYTF. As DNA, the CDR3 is TGTGCCAGCAGTGAAGTTACAGGGGGCGCTTCTGGCTACACCTTC.

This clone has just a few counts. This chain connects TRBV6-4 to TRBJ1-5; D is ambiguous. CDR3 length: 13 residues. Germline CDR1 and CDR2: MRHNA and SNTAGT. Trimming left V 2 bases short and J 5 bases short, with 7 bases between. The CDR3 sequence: CASSDHRDQPQHF. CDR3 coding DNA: TGTGCCAGCAGTGACCACAGAGATCAGCCCCAGCATTTT.

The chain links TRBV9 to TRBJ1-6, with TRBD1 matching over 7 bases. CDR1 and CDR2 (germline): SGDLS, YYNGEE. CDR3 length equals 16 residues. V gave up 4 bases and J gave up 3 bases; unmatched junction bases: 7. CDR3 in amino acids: CASSPRTGDYNSPLHF. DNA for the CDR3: TGTGCCAGCAGCCCCCGGACAGGAGACTATAATTCACCCCTCCACTTT.

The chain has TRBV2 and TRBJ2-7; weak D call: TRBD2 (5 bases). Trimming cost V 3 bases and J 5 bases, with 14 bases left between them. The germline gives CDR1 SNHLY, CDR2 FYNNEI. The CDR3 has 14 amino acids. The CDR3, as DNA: TGTGCCAGCAGTGAGTCGGGGTTAATCGACGAGCAGTACTTC. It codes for CASSESGLIDEQYF.

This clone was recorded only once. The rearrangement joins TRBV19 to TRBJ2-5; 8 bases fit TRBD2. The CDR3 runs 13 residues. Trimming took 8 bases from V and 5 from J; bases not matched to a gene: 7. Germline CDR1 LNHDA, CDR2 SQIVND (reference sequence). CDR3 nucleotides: TGTGCCAGTCGCACGGGAGGGCGGGAGACCCAGTACTTC. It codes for CASRTGGRETQYF.

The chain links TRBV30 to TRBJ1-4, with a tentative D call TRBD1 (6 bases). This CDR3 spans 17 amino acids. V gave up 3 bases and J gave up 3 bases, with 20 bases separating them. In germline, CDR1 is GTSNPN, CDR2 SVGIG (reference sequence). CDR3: CAWRTGKGVGANEKLFF. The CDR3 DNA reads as TGTGCCTGGAGAACAGGGAAGGGTGTCGGAGCTAATGAAAAACTGTTTTTT.

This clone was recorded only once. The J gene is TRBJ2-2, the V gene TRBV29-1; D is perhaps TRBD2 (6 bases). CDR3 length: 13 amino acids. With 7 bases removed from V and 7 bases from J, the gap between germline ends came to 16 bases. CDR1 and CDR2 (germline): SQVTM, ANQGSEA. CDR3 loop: CSARDSAGGELFF. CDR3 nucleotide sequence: TGCAGCGCTCGGGACTCCGCGGGCGGGGAGCTGTTTTTT.

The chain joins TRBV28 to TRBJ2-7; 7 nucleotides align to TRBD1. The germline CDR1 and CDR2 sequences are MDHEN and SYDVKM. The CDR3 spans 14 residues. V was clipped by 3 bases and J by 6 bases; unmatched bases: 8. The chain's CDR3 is CASSLSGTALEQYF. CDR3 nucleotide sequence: TGTGCCAGCAGTTTGTCCGGGACAGCGCTCGAGCAGTACTTC.

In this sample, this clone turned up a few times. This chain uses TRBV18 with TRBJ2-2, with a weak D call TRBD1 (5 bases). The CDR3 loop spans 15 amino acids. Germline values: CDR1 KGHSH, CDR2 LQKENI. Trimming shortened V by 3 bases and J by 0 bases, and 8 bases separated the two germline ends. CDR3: CASSPSGTNTGELFF. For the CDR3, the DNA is TGTGCCAGCTCACCCTCAGGGACGAACACCGGGGAGCTGTTTTTT.

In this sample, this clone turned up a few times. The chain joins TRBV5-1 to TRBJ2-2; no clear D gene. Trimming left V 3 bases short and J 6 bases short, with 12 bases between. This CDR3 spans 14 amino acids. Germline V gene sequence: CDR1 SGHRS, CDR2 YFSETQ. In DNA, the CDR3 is TGCGCCAGCAGCTCCGAGGTGGGTTCCGGGGAGCTGTTTTTT. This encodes CASSSEVGSGELFF.

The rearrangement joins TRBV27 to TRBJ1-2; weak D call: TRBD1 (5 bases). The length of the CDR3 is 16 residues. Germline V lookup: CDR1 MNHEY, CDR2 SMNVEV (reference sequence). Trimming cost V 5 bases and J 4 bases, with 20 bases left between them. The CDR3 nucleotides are TGTGCCAGCAGTCCCTCCGCAGGGTGGAGTCCCTATGGCTACACCTTC. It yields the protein CASSPSAGWSPYGYTF.

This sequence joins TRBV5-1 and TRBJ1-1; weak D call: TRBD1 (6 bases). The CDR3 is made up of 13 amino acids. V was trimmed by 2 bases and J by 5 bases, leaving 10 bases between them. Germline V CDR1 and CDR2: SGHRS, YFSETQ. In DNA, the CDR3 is TGCGCCAGCAGCTTAACAAGGGGGACTGAAGCTTTCTTT. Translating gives CASSLTRGTEAFF.

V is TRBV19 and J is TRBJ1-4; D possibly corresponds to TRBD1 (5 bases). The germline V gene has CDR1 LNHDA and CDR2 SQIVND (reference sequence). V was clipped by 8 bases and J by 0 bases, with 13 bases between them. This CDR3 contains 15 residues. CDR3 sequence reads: CASENQGATNEKLFF. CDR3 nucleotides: TGTGCCAGTGAAAACCAGGGTGCAACTAATGAAAAACTGTTTTTT.

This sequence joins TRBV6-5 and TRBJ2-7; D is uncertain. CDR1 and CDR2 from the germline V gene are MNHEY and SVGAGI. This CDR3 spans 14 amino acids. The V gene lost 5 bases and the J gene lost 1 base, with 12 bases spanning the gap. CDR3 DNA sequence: TGTGCCAGCAGTAAAGAACTGCCTTCCTACGAGCAGTACTTC. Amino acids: CASSKELPSYEQYF.

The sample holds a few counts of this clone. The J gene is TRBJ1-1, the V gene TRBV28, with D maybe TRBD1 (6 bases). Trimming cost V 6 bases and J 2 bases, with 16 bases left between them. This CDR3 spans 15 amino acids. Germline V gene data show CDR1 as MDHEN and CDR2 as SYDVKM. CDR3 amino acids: CASSPNRVVNTEAFF. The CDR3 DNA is TGTGCCAGCAGCCCAAACAGGGTAGTAAACACTGAAGCTTTCTTT.

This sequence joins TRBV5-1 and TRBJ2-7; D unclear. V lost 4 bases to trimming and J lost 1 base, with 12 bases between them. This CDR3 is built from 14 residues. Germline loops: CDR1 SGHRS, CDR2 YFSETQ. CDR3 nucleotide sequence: TGCGCCAGCAGCCCGGCAGCGAGATCCTACGAGCAGTACTTC. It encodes CASSPAARSYEQYF.

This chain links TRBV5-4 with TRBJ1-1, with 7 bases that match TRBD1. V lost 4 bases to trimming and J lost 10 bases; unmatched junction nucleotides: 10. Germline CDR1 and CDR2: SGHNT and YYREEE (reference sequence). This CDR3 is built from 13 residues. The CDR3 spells CASSVDREGTAFF. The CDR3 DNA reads TGTGCCAGCAGCGTAGACAGGGAAGGGACAGCTTTCTTT.

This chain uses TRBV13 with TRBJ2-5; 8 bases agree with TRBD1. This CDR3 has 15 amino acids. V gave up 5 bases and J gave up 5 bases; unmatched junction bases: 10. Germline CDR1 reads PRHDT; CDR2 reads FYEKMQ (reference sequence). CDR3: CASSEQGEDGETQYF. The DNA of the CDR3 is TGTGCCAGCAGCGAACAGGGGGAGGACGGGGAGACCCAGTACTTC.